This TCR beta chain was identified in a study of naive and memory T cell subsets. Overall study findings and caveats: Between naive and memory subsets, TCR abundance power law exponents differed.

Two oligonucleotides, mixed equimolar, formed the beta constant-region primer covering TRBC1 and TRBC2. TCRdb reprocessed the UMI-ligation and nested PCR reads via MiXCR and lists one record per CDR3 protein. Of 65,000 to 85,000 distinct CDR3 sequences in the sample, about an eighth are singletons; the top ten hold 0.75% to 0.95%. From the second PCR step, alpha and beta chains were amplified apart. CD8 T cells were positively selected from what remained after CD4 positive selection. This clonotype was observed at least ten times. The antigen is undetermined. Material: central memory CD4+ T cells from blood. The sequence derives from a human donor in good health.

In DNA form, the CDR3 reads TGCAGCGCGGGGACTAGCGGGAGGTTCTCTGGCACAGATACGCAGTATTTT. Its translation is CSAGTSGRFSGTDTQYF. V usage is TRBV29-1 and J usage is TRBJ2-3, with 15 nucleotides matching TRBD2. From germline, CDR1 is SQVTM and CDR2 ANQGSEA. V was pared by 7 bases and J by 1 base, with 9 bases of the junction left unmatched. CDR3 length equals 17 residues.